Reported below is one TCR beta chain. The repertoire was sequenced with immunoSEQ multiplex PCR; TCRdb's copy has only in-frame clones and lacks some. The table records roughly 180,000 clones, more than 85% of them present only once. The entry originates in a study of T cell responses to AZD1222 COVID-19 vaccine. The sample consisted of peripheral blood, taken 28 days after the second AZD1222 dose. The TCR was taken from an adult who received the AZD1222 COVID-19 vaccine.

This chain's CDR3 is CASSQMTSGSYEQYF. For the CDR3, the DNA is TGCGCCAGCAGCCAAATGACTAGCGGGAGTTACGAGCAGTACTTC. This chain joins TRBV4-1 and TRBJ2-7; 12 nucleotides line up with TRBD2. The CDR3 consists of 15 residues. From germline, CDR1 is MGHRA and CDR2 YSYEKL. Trimming took 2 bases from V and 4 from J; bases not matched to a gene: 3.